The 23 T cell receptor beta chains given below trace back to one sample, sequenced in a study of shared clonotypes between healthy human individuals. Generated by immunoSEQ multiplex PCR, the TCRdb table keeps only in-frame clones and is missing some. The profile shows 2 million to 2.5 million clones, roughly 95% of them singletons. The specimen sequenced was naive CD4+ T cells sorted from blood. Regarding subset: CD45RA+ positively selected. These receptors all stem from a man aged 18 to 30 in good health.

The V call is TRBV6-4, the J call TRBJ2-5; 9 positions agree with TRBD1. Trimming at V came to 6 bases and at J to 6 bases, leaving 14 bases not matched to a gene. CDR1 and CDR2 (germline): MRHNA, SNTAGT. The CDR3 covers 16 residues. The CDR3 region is CASRLWHRGQEKTQYF. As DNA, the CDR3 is TGTGCCAGCAGACTATGGCACAGGGGGCAAGAAAAGACCCAGTACTTC.

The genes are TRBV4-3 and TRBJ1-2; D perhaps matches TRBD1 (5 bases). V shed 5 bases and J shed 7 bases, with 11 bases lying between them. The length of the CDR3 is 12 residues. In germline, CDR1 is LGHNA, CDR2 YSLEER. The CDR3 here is CASSTAGSGYTF. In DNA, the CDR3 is TGCGCCAGCAGCACGGCAGGGAGTGGCTACACCTTC.

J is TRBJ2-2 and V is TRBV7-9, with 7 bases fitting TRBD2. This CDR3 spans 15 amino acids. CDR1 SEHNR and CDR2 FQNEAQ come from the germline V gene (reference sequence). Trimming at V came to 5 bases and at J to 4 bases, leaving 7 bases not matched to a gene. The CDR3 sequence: CASSPPTGGTGELFF. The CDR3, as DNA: TGTGCCAGCAGCCCACCCACGGGAGGCACCGGGGAGCTGTTTTTT. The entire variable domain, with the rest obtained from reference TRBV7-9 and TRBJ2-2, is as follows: DTGVSQNPRHKITKRGQNVTFRCDPISEHNRLYWYRQTLGQGPEFLTYFQNEAQLEKSRLLSDRFSAERPKGSFSTLEIQRTEQGDSAMYLCASSPPTGGTGELFFGEGSRLTVL.

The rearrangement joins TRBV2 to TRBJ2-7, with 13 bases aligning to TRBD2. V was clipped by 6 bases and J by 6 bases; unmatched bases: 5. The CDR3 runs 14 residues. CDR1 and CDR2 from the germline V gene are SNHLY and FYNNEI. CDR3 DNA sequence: TGTGCCAGCAGATTACTAGCGGGAGGGCCCGAGCAGTACTTC. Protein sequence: CASRLLAGGPEQYF.

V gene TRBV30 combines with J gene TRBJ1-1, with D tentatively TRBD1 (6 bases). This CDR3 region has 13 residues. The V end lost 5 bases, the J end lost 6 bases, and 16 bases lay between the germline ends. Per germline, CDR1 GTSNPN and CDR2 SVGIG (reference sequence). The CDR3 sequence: CAWDTGTYSEAFF. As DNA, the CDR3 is TGTGCCTGGGATACAGGGACATACTCTGAAGCTTTCTTT.

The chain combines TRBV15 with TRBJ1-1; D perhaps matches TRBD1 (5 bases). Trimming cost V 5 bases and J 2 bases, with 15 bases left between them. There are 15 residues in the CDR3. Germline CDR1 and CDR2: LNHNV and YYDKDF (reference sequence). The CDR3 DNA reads TGTGCCACCAGCCGGAACCGGGGGGTAAACACTGAAGCTTTCTTT. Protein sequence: CATSRNRGVNTEAFF.

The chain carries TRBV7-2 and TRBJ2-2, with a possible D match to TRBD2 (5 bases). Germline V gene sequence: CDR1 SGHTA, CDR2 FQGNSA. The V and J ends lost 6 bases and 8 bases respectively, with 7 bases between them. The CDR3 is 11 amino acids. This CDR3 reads CASREEGELFF. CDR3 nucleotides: TGTGCCAGCAGGGAGGAGGGGGAGCTGTTTTTT.

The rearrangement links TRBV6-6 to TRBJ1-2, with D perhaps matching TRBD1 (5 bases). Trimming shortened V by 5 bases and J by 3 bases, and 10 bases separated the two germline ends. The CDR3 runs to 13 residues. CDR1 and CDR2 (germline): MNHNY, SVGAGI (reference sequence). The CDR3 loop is CASSPGGHYGYTF. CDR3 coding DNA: TGTGCCAGCAGTCCGGGGGGTCACTATGGCTACACCTTC.

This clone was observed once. The CDR3 loop reads CASSSGDTDTQYF. CDR3 nucleotides: TGTGCCAGCAGTTCAGGGGACACAGATACGCAGTATTTT. J is TRBJ2-3 and V is TRBV28, with D maybe TRBD1 (6 bases). V lost 4 bases, J lost 2 bases, and 7 bases lay in between. This CDR3 is 13 amino acids long. Germline V CDR1 and CDR2: MDHEN, SYDVKM.

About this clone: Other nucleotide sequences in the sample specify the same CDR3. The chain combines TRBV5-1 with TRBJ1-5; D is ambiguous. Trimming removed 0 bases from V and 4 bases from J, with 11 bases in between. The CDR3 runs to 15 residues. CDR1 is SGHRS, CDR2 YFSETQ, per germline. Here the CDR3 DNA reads TGCGCCAGCAGCTTGGAGGGTAGAGAAAATCAGCCCCAGCATTTT. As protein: CASSLEGRENQPQHF.

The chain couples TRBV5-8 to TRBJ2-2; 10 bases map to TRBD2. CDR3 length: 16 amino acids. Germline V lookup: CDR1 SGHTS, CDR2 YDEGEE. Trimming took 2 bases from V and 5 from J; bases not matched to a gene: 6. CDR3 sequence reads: CASSFQRGGGTGELFF. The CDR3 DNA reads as TGTGCCAGCAGCTTCCAGCGGGGGGGCGGAACCGGGGAGCTGTTTTTT.

The chain's CDR3 is CASSLQAGGRTDTQYF. CDR3 in DNA: TGTGCCAGCAGTCTTCAAGCGGGAGGTCGCACAGATACGCAGTATTTT. The rearrangement joins TRBV27 to TRBJ2-3; 9 bases align to TRBD2. After removal of 5 bases from V and 1 base from J, the junction contained 7 bases not matched to a gene. The CDR3 extends over 16 amino acids. The germline CDR1 and CDR2 sequences are MNHEY and SMNVEV (reference sequence).

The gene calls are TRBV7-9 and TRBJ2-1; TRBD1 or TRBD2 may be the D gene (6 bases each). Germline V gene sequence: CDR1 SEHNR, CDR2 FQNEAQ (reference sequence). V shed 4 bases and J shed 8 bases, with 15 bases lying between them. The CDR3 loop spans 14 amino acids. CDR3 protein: CASSSERGVYEQFF. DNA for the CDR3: TGTGCCAGCAGCTCCGAGAGGGGGGTCTATGAGCAGTTCTTC.

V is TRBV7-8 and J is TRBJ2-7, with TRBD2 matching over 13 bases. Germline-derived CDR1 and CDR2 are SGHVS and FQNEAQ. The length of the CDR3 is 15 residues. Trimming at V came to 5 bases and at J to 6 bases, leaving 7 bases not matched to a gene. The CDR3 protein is CASSRGLAGAVEQYF. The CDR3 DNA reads TGTGCCAGCAGCCGAGGACTAGCGGGAGCGGTCGAGCAGTACTTC.

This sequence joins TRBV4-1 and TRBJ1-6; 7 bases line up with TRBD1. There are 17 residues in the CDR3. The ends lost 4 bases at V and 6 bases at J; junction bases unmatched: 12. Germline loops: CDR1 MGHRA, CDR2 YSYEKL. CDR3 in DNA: TGCGCCAGCAGCCTAACCCTTTGGGCAGGGGGTAATTCACCCCTCCACTTT. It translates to CASSLTLWAGGNSPLHF.

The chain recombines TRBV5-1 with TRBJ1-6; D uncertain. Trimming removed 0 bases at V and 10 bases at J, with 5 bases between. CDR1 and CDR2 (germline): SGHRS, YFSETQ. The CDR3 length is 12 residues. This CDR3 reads CASSLDQSPLHF. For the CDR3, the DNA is TGCGCCAGCAGCTTGGACCAATCACCCCTCCACTTT.

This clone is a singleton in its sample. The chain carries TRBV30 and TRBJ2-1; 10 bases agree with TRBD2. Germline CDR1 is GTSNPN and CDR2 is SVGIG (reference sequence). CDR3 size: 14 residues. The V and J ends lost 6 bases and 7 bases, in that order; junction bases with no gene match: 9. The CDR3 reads CACHIRTSGNEQFF. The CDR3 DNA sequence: TGTGCCTGTCATATCAGGACTAGCGGTAATGAGCAGTTCTTC.

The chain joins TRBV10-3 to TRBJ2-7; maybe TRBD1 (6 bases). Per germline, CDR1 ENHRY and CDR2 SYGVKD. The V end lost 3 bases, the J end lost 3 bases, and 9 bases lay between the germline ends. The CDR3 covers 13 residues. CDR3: CAISENRDYEQYF. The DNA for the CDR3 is TGTGCCATCAGTGAAAACAGGGACTACGAGCAGTACTTC.

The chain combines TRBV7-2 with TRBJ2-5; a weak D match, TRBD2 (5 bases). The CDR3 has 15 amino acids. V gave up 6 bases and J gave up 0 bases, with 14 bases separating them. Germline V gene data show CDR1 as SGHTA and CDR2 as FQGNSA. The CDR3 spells CASRTSGSYQETQYF. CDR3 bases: TGTGCCAGCAGGACAAGCGGATCGTACCAAGAGACCCAGTACTTC.

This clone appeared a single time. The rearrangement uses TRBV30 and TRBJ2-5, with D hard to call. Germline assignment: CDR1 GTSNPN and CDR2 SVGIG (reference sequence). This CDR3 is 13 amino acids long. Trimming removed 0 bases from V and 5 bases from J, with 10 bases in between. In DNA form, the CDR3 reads TGTGCCTGGAGTGTACCCAATACGGAGACCCAGTACTTC. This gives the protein CAWSVPNTETQYF.

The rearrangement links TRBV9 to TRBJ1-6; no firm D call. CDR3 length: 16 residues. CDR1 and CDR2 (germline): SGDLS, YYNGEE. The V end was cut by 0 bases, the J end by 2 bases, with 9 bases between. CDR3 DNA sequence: TGTGCCAGCAGCGTAGGCACACCTGCCTATAATTCACCCCTCCACTTT. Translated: CASSVGTPAYNSPLHF. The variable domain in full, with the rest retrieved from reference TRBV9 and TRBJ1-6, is DSGVTQTPKHLITATGQRVTLRCSPRSGDLSVYWYQQSLDQGLQFLIQYYNGEERAKGNILERFSAQQFPDLHSELNLSSLELGDSALYFCASSVGTPAYNSPLHFGNGTRLTVT.

In nucleotides, the CDR3 is TGTGCCGCCCGGGACAGGGTCCAAGAGACCCAGTACTTC. Translated, it gives CAARDRVQETQYF. The rearrangement links TRBV10-3 to TRBJ2-5, with 9 positions matching TRBD1. Germline CDR1 is ENHRY and CDR2 is SYGVKD. There are 13 residues in the CDR3. Germline trimming cut 11 bases from V and 1 base from J; bases unmatched to any gene: 5.

The DNA for the CDR3 is TGTGCCAGTACCCCACGGGGGGCGGGTGAAAAACTGTTTTTT. Translated: CASTPRGAGEKLFF. This chain joins TRBV19 and TRBJ1-4, with TRBD1 as a possible D gene (6 bases). This CDR3 is built from 14 residues. The V gene's germline CDR1 is LNHDA and CDR2 SQIVND (reference sequence). V was pared by 7 bases and J by 7 bases, with 16 bases between. Together with reference TRBV19 and TRBJ1-4, the CDR3 gives the full variable domain: DGGITQSPKYLFRKEGQNVTLSCEQNLNHDAMYWYRQDPGQGLRLIYYSQIVNDFQKGDIAEGYSVSREKKESFPLTVTSAQKNPTAFYLCASTPRGAGEKLFFGSGTQLSVL.